This paragraph reports one TCR beta chain. Sequencing was performed with immunoSEQ multiplex PCR; in TCRdb, only in-frame clones are kept and a portion is missing. The repertoire has 80,000 or so clones, roughly 77% of them found once; the top ten carry about 4%. This sample was included in a study of technical replicates of blood from a few donors. The sequencing sample was made of PBMCs. This TCR was recovered from a human donor in good health. Some clones in this sample may be carry-over from other donors' samples.

CDR3 protein: CASSLALGPNSPLHF. The CDR3 DNA is TGTGCCAGCAGCTTAGCTCTGGGGCCGAATTCACCCCTCCACTTT. The V call is TRBV7-9, the J call TRBJ1-6, with a weak D call TRBD1 (5 bases). Germline CDR1 and CDR2: SEHNR and FQNEAQ (reference sequence). The CDR3 covers 15 residues. Trimming removed 0 bases at V and 7 bases at J, with 10 bases between. Variable domain in full (rest from reference TRBV7-9 and TRBJ1-6): DTGVSQNPRHKITKRGQNVTFRCDPISEHNRLYWYRQTLGQGPEFLTYFQNEAQLEKSRLLSDRFSAERPKGSFSTLEIQRTEQGDSAMYLCASSLALGPNSPLHFGNGTRLTVT.